Reported below is one TCR beta chain. This sample is part of a study of blood T cell repertoires in COVID-19. Trimming stripped 5 bases from V and 3 bases from J, with 14 bases between. Germline CDR1 and CDR2: LNHNV and YYDKDF (reference sequence). CDR3 length: 14 residues. Clones were read by immunoSEQ multiplex PCR, and TCRdb kept only the in-frame ones, dropping some. The sample holds roughly 280,000 clones, roughly 90% seen once. The receptor was derived from a young woman with COVID-19, enrolled during active disease. The chain links TRBV15 to TRBJ2-7; the D gene is possibly TRBD2 (7 bases). Sequencing was carried out using peripheral blood. The CDR3 DNA reads TGTGCCACCAGCGGGGGGCGGGGGAACTACGAGCAGTACTTC. Translation: CATSGGRGNYEQYF.